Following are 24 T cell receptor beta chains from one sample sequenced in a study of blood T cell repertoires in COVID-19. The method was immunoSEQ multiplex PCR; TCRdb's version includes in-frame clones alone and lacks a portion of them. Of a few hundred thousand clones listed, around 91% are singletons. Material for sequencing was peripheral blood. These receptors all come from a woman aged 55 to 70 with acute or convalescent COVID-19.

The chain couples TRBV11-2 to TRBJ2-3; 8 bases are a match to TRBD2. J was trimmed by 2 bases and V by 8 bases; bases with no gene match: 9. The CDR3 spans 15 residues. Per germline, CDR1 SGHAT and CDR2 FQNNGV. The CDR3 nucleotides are TGTGCCAGCTCTGGGAGGCGGGGGGCCACAGATACGCAGTATTTT. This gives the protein CASSGRRGATDTQYF.

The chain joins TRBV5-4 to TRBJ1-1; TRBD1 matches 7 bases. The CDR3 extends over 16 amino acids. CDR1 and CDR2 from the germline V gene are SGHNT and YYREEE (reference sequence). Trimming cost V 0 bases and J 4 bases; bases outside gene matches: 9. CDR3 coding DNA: TGTGCCAGCAGCTTGGGGTCCCCTGACAGGGCCACTGAAGCTTTCTTT. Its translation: CASSLGSPDRATEAFF.

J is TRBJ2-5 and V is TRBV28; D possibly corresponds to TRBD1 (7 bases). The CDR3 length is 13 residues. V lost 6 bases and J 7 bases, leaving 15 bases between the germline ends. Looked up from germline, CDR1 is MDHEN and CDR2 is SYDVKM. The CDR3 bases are TGTGCCAGCAGCCCAGGGGGGAAGTCGACCCAGTACTTC. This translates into CASSPGGKSTQYF.

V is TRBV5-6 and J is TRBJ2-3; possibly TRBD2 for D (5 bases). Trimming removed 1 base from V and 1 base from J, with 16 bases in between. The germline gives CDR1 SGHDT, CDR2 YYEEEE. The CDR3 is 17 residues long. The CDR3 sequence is CASSLRLGEGGTDTQYF. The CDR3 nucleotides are TGTGCCAGCAGCTTGCGCCTAGGAGAGGGCGGCACAGATACGCAGTATTTT.

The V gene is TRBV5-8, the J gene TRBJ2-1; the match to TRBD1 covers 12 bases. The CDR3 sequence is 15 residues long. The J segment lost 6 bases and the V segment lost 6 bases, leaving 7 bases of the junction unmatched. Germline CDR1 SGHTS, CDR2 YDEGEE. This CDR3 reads CASTTGTGGVNEQFF. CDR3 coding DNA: TGTGCCAGCACGACGGGGACAGGGGGCGTCAATGAGCAGTTCTTC.

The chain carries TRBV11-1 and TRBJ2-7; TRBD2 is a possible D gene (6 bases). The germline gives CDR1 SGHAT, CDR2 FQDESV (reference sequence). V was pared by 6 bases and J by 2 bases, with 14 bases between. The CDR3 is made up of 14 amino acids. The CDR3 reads CASSPRGSAYEQYF. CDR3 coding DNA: TGTGCCAGCAGTCCGCGGGGCAGTGCCTACGAGCAGTACTTC.

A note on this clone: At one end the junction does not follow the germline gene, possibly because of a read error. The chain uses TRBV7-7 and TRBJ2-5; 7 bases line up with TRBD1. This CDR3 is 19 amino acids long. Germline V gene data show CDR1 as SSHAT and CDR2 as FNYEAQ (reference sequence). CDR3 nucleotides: TGTGCTAGCAGCTTAGGGGGCCCCCCCAGATCGACATTCCAAGAGACCCAGTACTTC. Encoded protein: CASSLGGPPRSTFQETQYF.

The CDR3 is CASSQAPQGMQETQYF. CDR3 DNA sequence: TGCGCCAGCAGCCAAGCCCCCCAGGGAATGCAAGAGACCCAGTACTTC. The chain recombines TRBV4-1 with TRBJ2-5; D is possibly TRBD1 (5 bases). Trimming pared 1 base from V and 2 bases from J, leaving 14 bases between. Germline V gives CDR1 MGHRA, CDR2 YSYEKL. The CDR3 is 16 amino acids.

As DNA, the CDR3 is TGTGCCAGCAGCTTAAGTGGGGGACTATACAATGAGCAGTTCTTC. This codes for CASSLSGGLYNEQFF. V gene TRBV7-9 combines with J gene TRBJ2-1; 7 nucleotides align to TRBD2. The germline V gene has CDR1 SEHNR and CDR2 FQNEAQ (reference sequence). J gave up 4 bases and V 2 bases, and 5 bases lay outside the gene matches. The CDR3 spans 15 residues.

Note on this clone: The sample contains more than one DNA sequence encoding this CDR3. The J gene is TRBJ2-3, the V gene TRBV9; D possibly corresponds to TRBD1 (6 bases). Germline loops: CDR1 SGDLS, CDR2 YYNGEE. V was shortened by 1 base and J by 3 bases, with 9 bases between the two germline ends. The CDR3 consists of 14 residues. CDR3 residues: CASSVRGRTDTQYF. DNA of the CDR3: TGTGCCAGCAGCGTAAGGGGGAGAACAGATACGCAGTATTTT.

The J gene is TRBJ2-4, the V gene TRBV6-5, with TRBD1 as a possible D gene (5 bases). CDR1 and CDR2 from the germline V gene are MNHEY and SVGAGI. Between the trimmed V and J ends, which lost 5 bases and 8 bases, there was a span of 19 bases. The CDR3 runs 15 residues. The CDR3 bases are TGTGCCAGCAGTCCAGTTTCTATGACAGTTGACATTCAGTACTTC. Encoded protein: CASSPVSMTVDIQYF.

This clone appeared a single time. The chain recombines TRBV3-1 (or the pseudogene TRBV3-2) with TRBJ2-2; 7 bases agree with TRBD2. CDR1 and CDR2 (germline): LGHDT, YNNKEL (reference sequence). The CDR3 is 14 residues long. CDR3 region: CAASGVVATGELFF. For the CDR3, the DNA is TGTGCAGCTAGCGGCGTCGTGGCTACCGGGGAGCTGTTTTTT.

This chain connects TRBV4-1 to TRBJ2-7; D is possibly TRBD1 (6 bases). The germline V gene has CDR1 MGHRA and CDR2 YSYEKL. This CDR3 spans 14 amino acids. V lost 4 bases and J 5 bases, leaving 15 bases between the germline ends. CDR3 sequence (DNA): TGCGCCAGCAGCCCCCCCCAAGGGGGTAACGAGCAGTACTTC. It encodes CASSPPQGGNEQYF.

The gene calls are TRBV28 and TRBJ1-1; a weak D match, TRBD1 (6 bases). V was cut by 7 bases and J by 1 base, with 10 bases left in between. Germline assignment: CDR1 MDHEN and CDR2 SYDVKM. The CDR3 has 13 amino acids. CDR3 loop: CASTPTGNTEAFF. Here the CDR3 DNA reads TGTGCCAGCACCCCGACAGGGAACACTGAAGCTTTCTTT.

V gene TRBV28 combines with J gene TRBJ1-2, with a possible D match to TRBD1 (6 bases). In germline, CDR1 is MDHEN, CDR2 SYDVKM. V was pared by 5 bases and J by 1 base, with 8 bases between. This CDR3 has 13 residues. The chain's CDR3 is CASSGGGNYGYTF. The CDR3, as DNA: TGTGCCAGCAGTGGGGGCGGTAACTATGGCTACACCTTC.

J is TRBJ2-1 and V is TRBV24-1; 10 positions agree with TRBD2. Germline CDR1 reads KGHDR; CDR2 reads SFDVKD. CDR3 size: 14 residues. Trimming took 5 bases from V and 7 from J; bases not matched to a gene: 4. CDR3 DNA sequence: TGTGCCACCAGTGTAGCGGGGGGTACGAATGAGCAGTTCTTC. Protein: CATSVAGGTNEQFF.

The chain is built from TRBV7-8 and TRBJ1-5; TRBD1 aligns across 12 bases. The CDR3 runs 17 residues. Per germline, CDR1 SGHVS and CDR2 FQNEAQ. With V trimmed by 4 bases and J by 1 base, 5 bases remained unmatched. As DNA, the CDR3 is TGTGCCAGCAGCTGGGGACAGGGGGCGGTCAGCAATCAGCCCCAGCATTTT. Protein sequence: CASSWGQGAVSNQPQHF.

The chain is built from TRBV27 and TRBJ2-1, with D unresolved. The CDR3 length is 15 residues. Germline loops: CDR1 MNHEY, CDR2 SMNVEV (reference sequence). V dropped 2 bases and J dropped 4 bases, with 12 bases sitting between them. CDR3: CASSLLTRLYNEQFF. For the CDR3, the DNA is TGTGCCAGCAGTTTACTCACTCGTCTTTACAATGAGCAGTTCTTC.

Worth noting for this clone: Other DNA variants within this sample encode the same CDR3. The CDR3 region is CASSLGRGREQYF. The CDR3 region has the DNA TGTGCCAGCAGCTTGGGCAGGGGGCGCGAGCAGTACTTC. This chain links TRBV7-6 with TRBJ2-7; TRBD1 aligns across 8 bases. Germline-derived CDR1 and CDR2 are SGHVS and FNYEAQ. The junction had 4 bases not matched to a gene; V was cut back by 3 bases and J by 6 bases. The CDR3 is 13 amino acids. The variable domain in full, with the rest retrieved from reference TRBV7-6 and TRBJ2-7, is GAGVSQSPRYKVTKRGQDVALRCDPISGHVSLYWYRQALGQGPEFLTYFNYEAQQDKSGLPNDRFSAERPEGSISTLTIQRTEQRDSAMYRCASSLGRGREQYFGPGTRLTVT.

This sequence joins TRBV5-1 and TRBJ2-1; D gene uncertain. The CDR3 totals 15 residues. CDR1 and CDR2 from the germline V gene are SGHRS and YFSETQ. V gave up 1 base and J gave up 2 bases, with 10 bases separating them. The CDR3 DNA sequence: TGCGCCAGCAGCTTGAACGGTGTAACCTACAATGAGCAGTTCTTC. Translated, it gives CASSLNGVTYNEQFF.

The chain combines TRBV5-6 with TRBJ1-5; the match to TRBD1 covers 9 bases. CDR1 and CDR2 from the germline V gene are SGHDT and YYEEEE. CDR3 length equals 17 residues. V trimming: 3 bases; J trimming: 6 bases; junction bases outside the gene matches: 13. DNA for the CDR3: TGTGCCAGCAGCTATTTCGCCGGGACAGGGTTGGGTCAGCCCCAGCATTTT. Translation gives CASSYFAGTGLGQPQHF.

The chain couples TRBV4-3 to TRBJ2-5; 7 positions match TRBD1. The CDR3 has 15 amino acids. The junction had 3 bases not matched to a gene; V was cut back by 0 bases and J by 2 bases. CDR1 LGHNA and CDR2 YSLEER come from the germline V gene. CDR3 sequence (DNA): TGCGCCAGCAGCCAAGATTGGGACAGACAAGAGACCCAGTACTTC. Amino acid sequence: CASSQDWDRQETQYF.

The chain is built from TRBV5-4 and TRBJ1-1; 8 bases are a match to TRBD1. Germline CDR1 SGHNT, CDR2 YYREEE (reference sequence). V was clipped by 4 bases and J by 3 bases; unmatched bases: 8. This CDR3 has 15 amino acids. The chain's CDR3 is CASSAYATGDTEAFF. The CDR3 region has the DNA TGTGCCAGCAGCGCCTATGCGACAGGGGACACTGAAGCTTTCTTT.

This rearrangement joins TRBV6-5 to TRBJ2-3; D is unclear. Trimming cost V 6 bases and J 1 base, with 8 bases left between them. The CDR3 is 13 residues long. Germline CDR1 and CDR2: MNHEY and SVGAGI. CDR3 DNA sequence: TGTGCCAGCAGGAGAGTAGGCACAGATACGCAGTATTTT. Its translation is CASRRVGTDTQYF.